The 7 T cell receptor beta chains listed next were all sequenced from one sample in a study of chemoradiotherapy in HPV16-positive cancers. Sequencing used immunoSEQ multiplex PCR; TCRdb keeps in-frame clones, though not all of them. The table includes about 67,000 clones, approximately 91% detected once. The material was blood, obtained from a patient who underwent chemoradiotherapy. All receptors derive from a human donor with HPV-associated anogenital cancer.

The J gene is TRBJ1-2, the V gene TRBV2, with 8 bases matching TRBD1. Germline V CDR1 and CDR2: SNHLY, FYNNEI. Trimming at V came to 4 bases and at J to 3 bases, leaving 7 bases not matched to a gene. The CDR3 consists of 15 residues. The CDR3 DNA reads TGTGCCAGCAGTGGTACAGGGGGGGAGGACTATGGCTACACCTTC. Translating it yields CASSGTGGEDYGYTF.

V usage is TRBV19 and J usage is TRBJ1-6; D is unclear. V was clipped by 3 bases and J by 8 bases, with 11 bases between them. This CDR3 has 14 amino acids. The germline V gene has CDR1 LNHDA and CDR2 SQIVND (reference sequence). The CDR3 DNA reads TGTGCCAGTAGTATCGACGGAGGGCATTCACCCCTCCACTTT. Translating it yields CASSIDGGHSPLHF.

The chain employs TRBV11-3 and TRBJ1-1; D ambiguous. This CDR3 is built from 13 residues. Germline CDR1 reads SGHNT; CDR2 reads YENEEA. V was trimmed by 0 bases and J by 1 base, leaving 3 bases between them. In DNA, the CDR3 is TGTGCCAGCAGCTTAGAAGGGAACACTGAAGCTTTCTTT. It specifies CASSLEGNTEAFF.

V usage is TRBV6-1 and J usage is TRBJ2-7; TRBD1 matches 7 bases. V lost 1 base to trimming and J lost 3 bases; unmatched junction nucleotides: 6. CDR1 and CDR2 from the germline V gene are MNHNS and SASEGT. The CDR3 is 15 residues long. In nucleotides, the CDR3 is TGTGCCAGCAGTGAAGGGTGGGACAGTTTCTACGAGCAGTACTTC. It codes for CASSEGWDSFYEQYF.

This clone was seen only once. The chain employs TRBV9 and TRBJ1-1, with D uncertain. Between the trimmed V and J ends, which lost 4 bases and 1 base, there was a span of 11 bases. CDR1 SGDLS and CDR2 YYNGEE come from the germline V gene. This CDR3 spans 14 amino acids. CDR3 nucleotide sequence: TGTGCCAGCAGCACCATCATAGGGAACACTGAAGCTTTCTTT. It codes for CASSTIIGNTEAFF. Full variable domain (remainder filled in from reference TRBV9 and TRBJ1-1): DSGVTQTPKHLITATGQRVTLRCSPRSGDLSVYWYQQSLDQGLQFLIQYYNGEERAKGNILERFSAQQFPDLHSELNLSSLELGDSALYFCASSTIIGNTEAFFGQGTRLTVV.

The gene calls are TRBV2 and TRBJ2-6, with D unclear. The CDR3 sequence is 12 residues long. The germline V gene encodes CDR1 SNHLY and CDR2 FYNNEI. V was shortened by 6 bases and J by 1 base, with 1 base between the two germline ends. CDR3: CASRSGANVLTF. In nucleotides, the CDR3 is TGTGCCAGCAGATCTGGGGCCAACGTCCTGACTTTC.

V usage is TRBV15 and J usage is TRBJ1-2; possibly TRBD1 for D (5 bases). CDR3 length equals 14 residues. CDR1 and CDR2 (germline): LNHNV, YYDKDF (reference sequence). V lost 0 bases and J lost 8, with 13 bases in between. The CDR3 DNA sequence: TGTGCCACCAGCAGAGAATTAGGGGCGGGAGGCTACACCTTC. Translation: CATSRELGAGGYTF.